This T cell receptor (beta chain) was identified during a study of T cells in Graves' hyperthyroidism and ophthalmopathy. This clonotype appeared a few times. V lost 5 bases to trimming and J lost 1 base, with 9 bases between them. CDR3 length: 14 amino acids. Per the germline V gene, CDR1 is ENHRY and CDR2 is SYGVKD. RNA transcripts served as the template for amplifying TCR beta CDR3 regions. RT-PCR in the first round (using the HTBI primer set) targeted the TCR CDR3. TCRdb re-called the multiplex PCR reads with MiXCR, one entry per CDR3 protein. Of around 540,000 distinct CDR3 sequences detected, 46% appear once; the ten largest clones hold 6.5% to 9%. These patients, aged 18 to 65, had recently diagnosed hyperthyroidism lasting under 2 months.

This clonotype was sampled from a young woman with Graves' hyperthyroidism. The chain employs TRBV10-3 and TRBJ1-3; the D gene is possibly TRBD1 (5 bases). Material for sequencing was peripheral blood or thyroid tissue (not recorded which). The CDR3 DNA reads as TGTGCCATCAGTCCCGGGACTTCTGGAAACACCATATATTTT. As protein: CAISPGTSGNTIYF.